This T cell receptor (beta chain) was captured in a study of blood T cells in healthy people across ages. Study-wide points: Donor CMV status was unknown, possibly confounding expanded clonotype changes. Donors of long life had a larger count of naive CD4+ cells and greater diversity than aged donors. Investigators treated diversity estimates from one million T cells as underestimates.

Trimming at V came to 3 bases and at J to 7 bases, leaving 4 bases not matched to a gene. The CDR3 spans 15 residues. The germline CDR1 and CDR2 sequences are SEHNR and FQNEAQ (reference sequence). Notes on this clonotype: Its specificity is unknown.

A J-beta primer mix and a sample-barcoded 5' primer were used in a second PCR of roughly 6 to 12 cycles. Each cDNA molecule carried a tag from a template-switch adaptor that contained 12 random nucleotides. TCRdb re-called the 5' RACE reads with MiXCR, one entry per CDR3 protein. The sample lists some 800,000 distinct CDR3 sequences; more than 40% were seen once. The rearrangement uses TRBV7-9 and TRBJ2-1; 12 positions match TRBD2. The source material was blood. The source of this sequence is a man in his fifties or sixties in good health. The CDR3 spells CASSFGLAGSNEQFF. In DNA, the CDR3 is TGTGCCAGCAGCTTCGGACTAGCGGGGTCAAATGAGCAGTTCTTC.